This entry features one T cell receptor (beta chain) sequence. Antigen: not known. This entry belongs to a study of Ad26.COV2.S vaccination and SARS-CoV-2 variants. This CDR3 is built from 15 residues. Overall study results and limits: Researchers reported similar non-spike TCR breadth in vaccine and placebo recipients.

Using immunoSEQ multiplex PCR, the repertoire was profiled, and TCRdb retains in-frame clones only, with some absent. This sample carries around 350,000 clones, about 90% of them seen once, and the ten largest clones take 3% to 5%. The rearrangement joins TRBV21-1 to TRBJ1-2. TRBV21-1 is marked as a pseudogene. The sequencing here drew on peripheral blood, taken after recovery from COVID-19. This TCR was sampled from a human donor who had recovered from COVID-19. CDR3 in DNA: TGTGCCAGCCATACCCCGGGACGGATTAACTATGGCTACACCTTC. Its translation is CASHTPGRINYGYTF.